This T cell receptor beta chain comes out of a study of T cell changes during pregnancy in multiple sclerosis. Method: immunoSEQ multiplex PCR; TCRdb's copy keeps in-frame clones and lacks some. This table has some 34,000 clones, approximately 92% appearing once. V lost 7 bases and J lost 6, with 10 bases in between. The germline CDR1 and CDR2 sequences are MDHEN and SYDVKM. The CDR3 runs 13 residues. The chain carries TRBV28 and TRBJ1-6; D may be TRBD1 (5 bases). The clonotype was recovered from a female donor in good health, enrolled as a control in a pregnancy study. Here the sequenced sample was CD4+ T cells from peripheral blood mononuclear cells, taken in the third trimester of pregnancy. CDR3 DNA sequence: TGTGCCAGCACCCCAGGGTTTAATTCACCCCTCCACTTT. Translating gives CASTPGFNSPLHF.